The 21 T cell receptor beta chains reported below all come from one sample, sequenced in a study of T-cell memory formation after mild COVID-19. TCRdb passed the 5' RACE reads through MiXCR, listing each CDR3 protein once. The sample lists almost 35,000 distinct CDR3 sequences; about 7.7% were seen once. The source material was PBMCs or a T cell subset sorted from them (not recorded which). The origin of the receptors is a man younger than 30 who had mild COVID-19 (a few samples of this study predate the infection). Cell type and time point are not known.

In its sample, this clonotype was seen many times. This chain joins TRBV12-3 or TRBV12-4 and TRBJ2-3; a possible D gene is TRBD1 (5 bases). CDR3 size: 13 residues. V lost 2 bases to trimming and J lost 8 bases, with 11 bases between them. The CDR3 is CASSLQGTGTQYF. The DNA of the CDR3 is TGTGCCAGCAGTTTACAGGGAACCGGTACGCAGTATTTT.

This clonotype was detected many times. The V gene is TRBV6-5, the J gene TRBJ2-1; D unclear. The ends were cut back, 0 bases at V and 8 bases at J, with 14 bases in the middle. The CDR3 spans 15 residues. The germline gives CDR1 MNHEY, CDR2 SVGAGI. CDR3 in amino acids: CASSYSPRTFYEQFF. The CDR3 DNA reads TGTGCCAGCAGTTACTCCCCCAGGACGTTCTATGAGCAGTTCTTC.

This clonotype occurred many times. V gene TRBV7-3 combines with J gene TRBJ2-1; possibly TRBD1 for D (7 bases). The germline V gene encodes CDR1 SGHTA and CDR2 FQGTGA. The germline V and J ends were trimmed by 5 bases and 8 bases, with 16 bases remaining between them. The CDR3 covers 14 residues. CDR3 nucleotide sequence: TGTGCCAGCAGCCCCCCAGGGGGGAACCATGAGCAGTTCTTC. Its translation is CASSPPGGNHEQFF.

In this sample, this clonotype turned up many times. This chain uses TRBV4-3 with TRBJ2-7; 10 positions agree with TRBD1. This CDR3 spans 15 amino acids. CDR1 and CDR2 from the germline V gene are LGHNA and YSLEER. J gave up 2 bases and V 4 bases, and 5 bases lay outside the gene matches. The CDR3 DNA follows: TGCGCCAGCAGCCCGGGACAGGGGTCCGCCTACGAGCAGTACTTC. Translated: CASSPGQGSAYEQYF.

This clonotype is categorized as medium-sized. The gene calls are TRBV27 and TRBJ2-3; D is unclear. The CDR3 is 13 amino acids. Germline V lookup: CDR1 MNHEY, CDR2 SMNVEV (reference sequence). V was clipped by 5 bases and J by 6 bases, with 12 bases between them. This CDR3 is CASSPANSDTQYF. DNA of the CDR3: TGTGCCAGCAGTCCCGCTAACTCCGATACGCAGTATTTT.

This clonotype was counted many times. This CDR3 is CASSFRQGGNEQFF. DNA for the CDR3: TGTGCCAGCAGTTTTCGACAGGGTGGGAATGAGCAGTTCTTC. The chain carries TRBV7-2 and TRBJ2-1; TRBD1 aligns across 7 bases. Trimming cost V 6 bases and J 7 bases; bases outside gene matches: 9. The CDR3 spans 14 residues. In germline, CDR1 is SGHTA, CDR2 FQGNSA.

This clonotype was counted many times. The CDR3 sequence: CASSLWMGGYTF. In DNA form, the CDR3 reads TGTGCCAGCAGCTTGTGGATGGGTGGCTACACCTTC. The gene calls are TRBV5-5 and TRBJ1-2; no clear D gene. This CDR3 is built from 12 residues. V was shortened by 1 base and J by 7 bases, with 8 bases between the two germline ends. CDR1 is SGHKS and CDR2 is YYEKEE in the germline V gene (reference sequence).

This clonotype was detected many times. CDR3 nucleotides: TGTGCCATCAGTGAAGGGGGAAATGAAAAACTGTTTTTT. It translates to CAISEGGNEKLFF. The V gene is TRBV10-3, the J gene TRBJ1-4, with a tentative D call TRBD1 (6 bases). CDR1 and CDR2 from the germline V gene are ENHRY and SYGVKD. This CDR3 is built from 13 residues. Trimming cost V 3 bases and J 5 bases, with 7 bases left between them.

This clonotype was recorded at least ten times. This chain links TRBV5-1 with TRBJ2-5; TRBD2 is a possible D gene (6 bases). In germline, CDR1 is SGHRS, CDR2 YFSETQ. This CDR3 has 12 amino acids. Trimming shortened V by 7 bases and J by 2 bases, and 9 bases separated the two germline ends. The CDR3 protein is CASREQQETQYF. CDR3 bases: TGCGCCAGCCGGGAGCAACAAGAGACCCAGTACTTC. Together with reference TRBV5-1 and TRBJ2-5, the CDR3 gives the full variable domain: KAGVTQTPRYLIKTRGQQVTLSCSPISGHRSVSWYQQTPGQGLQFLFEYFSETQRNKGNFPGRFSGRQFSNSRSEMNVSTLELGDSALYLCASREQQETQYFGPGTRLLVL.

This clonotype was detected ten times or more. The chain couples TRBV6-2 or TRBV6-3 to TRBJ1-2; D gene uncertain. CDR3 size: 13 residues. Looked up from germline, CDR1 is MNHEY and CDR2 is SVGEGT. V lost 5 bases, J lost 3 bases, and 10 bases lay in between. CDR3 protein: CASSASFYYGYTF. The CDR3 bases are TGTGCCAGCAGTGCATCCTTCTACTATGGCTACACCTTC.

This clonotype was seen a few times. V usage is TRBV14 and J usage is TRBJ1-4; D uncertain. The CDR3 sequence is 15 residues long. The V gene's germline CDR1 is SGHDN and CDR2 FVKESK. Trimming removed 1 base from V and 8 bases from J, with 14 bases in between. CDR3 nucleotide sequence: TGTGCCAGCAGCCAAGGGGCTCGGGGAGGCGAAAAACTGTTTTTT. This codes for CASSQGARGGEKLFF. The whole variable domain, remainder taken from reference TRBV14 and TRBJ1-4, is EAGVTQFPSHSVIEKGQTVTLRCDPISGHDNLYWYRRVMGKEIKFLLHFVKESKQDESGMPNNRFLAERTGGTYSTLKVQPAELEDSGVYFCASSQGARGGEKLFFGSGTQLSVL.

V usage is TRBV7-9 and J usage is TRBJ1-3, with 7 bases matching TRBD1. V lost 3 bases and J lost 4; bases outside the gene matches: 6. This CDR3 has 15 amino acids. Germline V CDR1 and CDR2: SEHNR, FQNEAQ (reference sequence). As DNA, the CDR3 is TGTGCCAGCAGCTTCCCCGGGACAGCAGGAAACACCATATATTTT. Its protein is CASSFPGTAGNTIYF. Full variable domain (rest looked up from reference TRBV7-9 and TRBJ1-3): DTGVSQNPRHKITKRGQNVTFRCDPISEHNRLYWYRQTLGQGPEFLTYFQNEAQLEKSRLLSDRFSAERPKGSFSTLEIQRTEQGDSAMYLCASSFPGTAGNTIYFGEGSWLTVV.

This clonotype occurred a few times. This chain uses TRBV7-8 with TRBJ2-1; D gene ambiguous. V shed 1 base and J shed 12 bases, with 13 bases lying between them. CDR1 SGHVS and CDR2 FQNEAQ come from the germline V gene. This CDR3 has 13 residues. The CDR3: CASSLDRMARQFF. CDR3 DNA sequence: TGTGCCAGCAGCTTAGATCGAATGGCCCGGCAGTTCTTC.

The rearrangement links TRBV7-2 to TRBJ2-3, with 8 positions matching TRBD2. Germline V gene lookup returns CDR1 SGHTA and CDR2 FQGNSA. CDR3 length: 16 residues. V dropped 2 bases and J dropped 6; count of bases not matched to a gene: 10. The CDR3, as DNA: TGTGCCAGCAGCTTACCCAGGTCGGGGGGGGCGGATACGCAGTATTTT. It translates to CASSLPRSGGADTQYF.

The rearrangement uses TRBV27 and TRBJ2-6; 9 nucleotides match TRBD1. The CDR3 length is 17 residues. Germline values: CDR1 MNHEY, CDR2 SMNVEV (reference sequence). The trim removed 0 bases at V and 6 bases at J, leaving 6 bases unmatched. As DNA, the CDR3 is TGTGCCAGCAGTTTATCAGGGACAGGGAGTGAGGCCAACGTCCTGACTTTC. Amino acids: CASSLSGTGSEANVLTF.

This clonotype was picked up one time. The junction departs from germline at one end; a sequencing error may be responsible. The chain links TRBV15 to TRBJ2-3; 7 nucleotides line up with TRBD2. The germline gives CDR1 LNHNV, CDR2 YYDKDF (reference sequence). This CDR3 spans 16 amino acids. The CDR3 here is CVTSRGASGNTDTQYF. CDR3 nucleotides: TGTGTCACCAGCAGAGGGGCTAGCGGTAACACAGATACGCAGTATTTT.

The rearrangement uses TRBV7-2 and TRBJ1-2; 8 bases are a match to TRBD1. The V gene's germline CDR1 is SGHTA and CDR2 FQGNSA. This CDR3 is built from 15 residues. With V trimmed by 4 bases and J by 2 bases, 6 bases remained unmatched. CDR3 sequence reads: CASSYSTGENYGYTF. Here the CDR3 DNA reads TGTGCCAGCAGCTACTCGACAGGGGAGAACTATGGCTACACCTTC. The variable domain in full, completed from reference TRBV7-2 and TRBJ1-2, reads GAGVSQSPSNKVTEKGKDVELRCDPISGHTALYWYRQSLGQGLEFLIYFQGNSAPDKSGLPSDRFSAERTGGSVSTLTIQRTQQEDSAVYLCASSYSTGENYGYTFGSGTRLTVV.

V and J are TRBV4-1 and TRBJ2-1; 7 nucleotides align to TRBD1. With V trimmed by 1 base and J by 6 bases, 6 bases remained unmatched. CDR3 length: 15 residues. Germline V gene sequence: CDR1 MGHRA, CDR2 YSYEKL. The CDR3 reads CASSQGPGGFNEQFF. CDR3 DNA: TGCGCCAGCAGCCAAGGGCCAGGGGGTTTCAATGAGCAGTTCTTC.

The chain couples TRBV4-2 to TRBJ2-1; D unclear. The CDR3 extends over 14 amino acids. Trimming took 0 bases from V and 6 from J, leaving 9 bases between them. Germline CDR1 is LGHNA and CDR2 is YNFKEQ. The CDR3 DNA reads as TGTGCCAGCAGCCAAGATAGACTTTTCAATGAGCAGTTCTTC. Translating it yields CASSQDRLFNEQFF.

This clonotype was picked up many times. V and J are TRBV7-8 and TRBJ2-3; D possibly uses TRBD1 or TRBD2 (5 bases each). Germline V gives CDR1 SGHVS, CDR2 FQNEAQ. CDR3 size: 14 residues. Trimming cost V 2 bases and J 9 bases, with 15 bases left between them. The CDR3 loop reads CASSLSGGLGTQYF. CDR3 nucleotides: TGTGCCAGCAGCTTAAGTGGGGGTCTAGGCACGCAGTATTTT.

This clonotype has at least ten counts. The chain's CDR3 is CASSLAYRSSSSTDTQYF. The CDR3 bases are TGTGCCAGCAGCTTGGCCTATAGGAGCTCGTCTAGCACAGATACGCAGTATTTT. This chain connects TRBV5-5 to TRBJ2-3; D unresolved. The CDR3 totals 18 residues. Germline loops: CDR1 SGHKS, CDR2 YYEKEE (reference sequence). Between the trimmed V and J ends, which lost 0 bases and 0 bases, there was a span of 17 bases.